This T cell receptor (beta chain) was sequenced during a study of shared clonotypes between healthy human individuals. In the study overall: Per donor, CD8 memory used one plate, CD8 naive used two, CD4 memory used three and CD4 naive used three.

Sorted-subset replicate PCRs used roughly 210 ng of genomic DNA. This amount corresponded to approximately 30,000 T cell genomes. Assay: immunoSEQ multiplex PCR; the TCRdb copy retains only in-frame clones and omits some. Of over a million clones detected, more than 95% appear once; the ten largest clones hold 1% to 1.5%. This CDR3 spans 13 amino acids. The V end was cut by 1 base, the J end by 2 bases, with 2 bases between. CDR1 is MDHEN and CDR2 is SYDVKM in the germline V gene. The investigators split CD4+ cells into a CD45RA+ naive subset and a CD45RA-negative memory subset. The TCR sequence derives from a man aged 25-40 years in good health. Sequencing input: naive CD4+ T cells sorted from blood. Stated subset: CD45RA+ positively selected. The V and J genes are TRBV28 and TRBJ1-4; D not certain. The CDR3 loop is CASSLYTNEKLFF. The CDR3 DNA follows: TGTGCCAGCAGTTTATATACTAATGAAAAACTGTTTTTT.